This T cell receptor beta chain emerged from a study of T cell repertoires in cytomegalovirus infection. TCRdb used MiXCR to reprocess the reads, holding one entry per CDR3 protein. The sample yields 600,000 to 800,000 distinct CDR3 sequences, 20% to 25% seen once. This clonotype was seen more than once but under ten times. CDR3 size: 14 residues. J lost 6 bases, V lost 3 bases, and 6 bases had no gene match. Germline CDR1 MGHRA, CDR2 YSYEKL. The chain is built from TRBV4-1 and TRBJ2-7; 9 nucleotides agree with TRBD1. The source is a human donor in good health (CMV status not recorded). Some clones in this sample may be carry-over from other donors' samples. Sequenced input: CD8+ T cells from PBMCs. The CDR3 DNA reads as TGCGCCAGCAGCCACTCGACAGGGGGAAGCGAGCAGTACTTC. This gives the protein CASSHSTGGSEQYF.